This TCR beta chain is drawn from a study of T cells in Graves' hyperthyroidism and ophthalmopathy. This clonotype came up many times. V lost 5 bases and J lost 8, with 24 bases in between. CDR3 length equals 17 residues. The germline V gene encodes CDR1 KGHDR and CDR2 SFDVKD. Amplified TCR beta CDR3 regions came from RNA transcripts. When the TCR CDR3 underwent first-round RT-PCR, the HTBI primer set was used. MiXCR was run by TCRdb on the multiplex PCR reads, yielding one entry per CDR3 protein. The table includes around 520,000 distinct CDR3 sequences, 14% detected once. The sequenced sample consisted of blood. This sequence originates from a woman aged 40-49 years with Graves' hyperthyroidism. V is TRBV24-1 and J is TRBJ2-1; TRBD2 might be the D (6 bases). CDR3: CATSVGVGGPSGDEQFF. The CDR3 DNA reads TGTGCCACCAGTGTTGGGGTGGGAGGTCCGTCGGGCGATGAGCAGTTCTTC.